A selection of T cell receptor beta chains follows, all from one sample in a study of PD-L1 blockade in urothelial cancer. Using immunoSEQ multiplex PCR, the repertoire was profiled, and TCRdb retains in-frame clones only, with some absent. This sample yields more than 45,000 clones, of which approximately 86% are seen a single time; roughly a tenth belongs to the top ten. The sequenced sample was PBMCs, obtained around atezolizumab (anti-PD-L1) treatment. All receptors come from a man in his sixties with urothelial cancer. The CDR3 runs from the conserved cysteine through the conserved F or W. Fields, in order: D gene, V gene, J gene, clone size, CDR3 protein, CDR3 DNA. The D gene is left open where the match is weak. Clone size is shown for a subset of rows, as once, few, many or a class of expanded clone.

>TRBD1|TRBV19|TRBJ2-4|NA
CASSIGPGQGMGIAKNIQYF
TGTGCCAGTAGTATAGGACCGGGACAGGGTATGGGGATAGCCAAAAACATTCAGTACTTC
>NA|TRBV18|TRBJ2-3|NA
CASSPQSLTRAADTQYF
TGTGCCAGCTCACCGCAAAGCCTAACCAGGGCGGCAGATACGCAGTATTTT
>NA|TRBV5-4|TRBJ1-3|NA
CASSTYRDKIGNTIYF
TGTGCCAGCAGCACTTACCGGGACAAAATTGGAAACACCATATATTTT
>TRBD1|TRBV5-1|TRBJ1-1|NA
CASSKGQAGGEAFF
TGCGCCAGCAGTAAAGGACAGGCCGGCGGTGAAGCTTTCTTT
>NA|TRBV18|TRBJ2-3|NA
CASSPRAGSTDTQYF
TGTGCCAGCTCACCACGGGCGGGGAGCACAGATACGCAGTATTTT
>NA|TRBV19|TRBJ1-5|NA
CASSIVWTSSQPQHF
TGTGCCAGTAGTATAGTTTGGACAAGCAGCCAGCCCCAGCATTTT
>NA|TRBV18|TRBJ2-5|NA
CASSPQGQETQYF
TGTGCCAGCTCACCACAGGGGCAAGAGACCCAGTACTTC
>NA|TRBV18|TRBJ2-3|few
CASSPNRGTDTQYF
TGTGCCAGCTCACCGAACAGGGGCACAGATACGCAGTATTTT
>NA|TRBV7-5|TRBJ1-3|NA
CARSLGQGPGNTIYF
TGTGCCAGAAGCTTGGGACAGGGTCCTGGAAACACCATATATTTT
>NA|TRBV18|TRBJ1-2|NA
CASSPRESANYGYTF
TGTGCCAGCTCACCCCGGGAGAGTGCTAACTATGGCTACACCTTC
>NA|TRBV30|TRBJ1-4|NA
CAWMGEKLFF
TGTGCCTGGATGGGCGAAAAACTGTTTTTT
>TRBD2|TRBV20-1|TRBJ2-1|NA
CSAGGNNEQFF
TGCAGTGCGGGAGGGAACAATGAGCAGTTCTTC
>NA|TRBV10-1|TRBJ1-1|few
CASSDRRGTEAFF
TGCGCCAGCAGTGATCGGCGAGGGACTGAAGCTTTCTTT
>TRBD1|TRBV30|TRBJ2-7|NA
CAWSAPGQLYEQYF
TGTGCCTGGAGTGCCCCGGGACAGCTCTACGAGCAGTACTTC
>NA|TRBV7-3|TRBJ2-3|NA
CASSLVATSTDTQYF
TGTGCCAGCAGCTTAGTGGCGACTAGCACAGATACGCAGTATTTT
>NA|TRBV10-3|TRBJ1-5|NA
CAISESHPQQGQHF
TGTGCCATCAGTGAGTCACACCCACAGCAGGGCCAGCATTTT
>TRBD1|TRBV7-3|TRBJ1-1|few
CASSLRGTGGASSPEAFF
TGTGCCAGCAGCTTACGCGGGACAGGGGGCGCTTCAAGCCCTGAAGCTTTCTTT
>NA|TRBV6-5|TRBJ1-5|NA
CASSYPCSRVQPQHF
TGTGCCAGCAGTTACCCCTGCAGCAGGGTCCAGCCCCAGCATTTT
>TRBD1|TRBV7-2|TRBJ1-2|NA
CASNRQGEGGYTF
TGTGCCAGCAATCGACAGGGGGAGGGTGGCTACACCTTC
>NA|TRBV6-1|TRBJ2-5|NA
CASSEVRQETQYF
TGTGCCAGCAGTGAAGTTCGGCAAGAGACCCAGTACTTC
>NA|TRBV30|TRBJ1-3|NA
CAWSTQLAAGNTIYF
TGTGCCTGGAGTACACAACTGGCGGCTGGAAACACCATATATTTT
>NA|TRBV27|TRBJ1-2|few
CASSRSGYSYGYTF
TGTGCCAGCAGTAGGTCGGGGTATAGCTATGGCTACACCTTC
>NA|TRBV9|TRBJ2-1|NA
CASSVASNNEQFF
TGTGCCAGCAGCGTAGCTAGTAACAATGAGCAGTTCTTC
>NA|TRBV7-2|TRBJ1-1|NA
CASSLNAGTNTEAFF
TGTGCCAGCAGCTTAAACGCGGGAACGAACACTGAAGCTTTCTTT
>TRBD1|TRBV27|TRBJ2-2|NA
CASSLDRIDGGELFF
TGTGCCAGCAGTCTGGACAGGATCGATGGCGGGGAGCTGTTTTTT
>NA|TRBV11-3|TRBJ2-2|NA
CASSFRAQANTGELFF
TGTGCCAGCAGCTTTAGGGCACAGGCGAACACCGGGGAGCTGTTTTTT
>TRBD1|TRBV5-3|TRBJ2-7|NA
CARSLRQGADHEQYF
TGTGCCAGAAGCTTGCGACAGGGGGCGGACCACGAGCAGTACTTC
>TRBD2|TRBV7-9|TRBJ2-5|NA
CASGLAGGPQETQYF
TGTGCCAGCGGTCTAGCGGGGGGGCCACAAGAGACCCAGTACTTC
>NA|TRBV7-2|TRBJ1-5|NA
CASSLAQASNQPQHF
TGTGCCAGCAGCTTAGCGCAGGCAAGCAATCAGCCCCAGCATTTT
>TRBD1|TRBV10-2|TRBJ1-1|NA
CASSHRGEAFF
TGCGCCAGCAGTCACAGGGGTGAAGCTTTCTTT
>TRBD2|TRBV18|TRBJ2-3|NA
CASSGGLAQGDTQYF
TGTGCCAGCTCCGGGGGACTAGCGCAGGGGGATACGCAGTATTTT
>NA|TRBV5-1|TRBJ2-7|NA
CASSIGTQPTSEQYF
TGCGCCAGCAGCATAGGGACACAACCAACATCCGAGCAGTACTTC
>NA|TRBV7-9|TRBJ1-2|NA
CASSLGTNGYTF
TGTGCCAGCAGCCTGGGGACTAATGGCTACACCTTC
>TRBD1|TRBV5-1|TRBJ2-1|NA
CASYRDRSLAEQFF
TGCGCCAGCTACCGGGACAGGTCGTTAGCGGAGCAGTTCTTC
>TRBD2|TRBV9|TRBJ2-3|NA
CASSSLAGGRADTQYF
TGTGCCAGCAGCTCATTAGCGGGGGGGCGGGCAGATACGCAGTATTTT
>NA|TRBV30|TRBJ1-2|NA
CAWSVGQGLDYGYTF
TGTGCCTGGAGTGTAGGGCAGGGCCTCGATTATGGCTACACCTTC
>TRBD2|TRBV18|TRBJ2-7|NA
CASSSLSGTSSYEQYF
TGTGCCAGCTCATCCCTCTCTGGGACTAGCTCCTACGAGCAGTACTTC
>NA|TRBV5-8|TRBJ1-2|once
CASSFGGNYGYTF
TGTGCCAGCAGCTTCGGGGGGAACTATGGCTACACCTTC
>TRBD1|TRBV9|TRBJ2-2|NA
CASGTGLGTGELFF
TGTGCCTCCGGGACAGGGTTAGGCACCGGGGAGCTGTTTTTT
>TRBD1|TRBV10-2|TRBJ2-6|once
CASSESPGDRVPGANVLTF
TGCGCCAGCAGTGAGTCACCAGGGGACAGGGTACCTGGGGCCAACGTCCTGACTTTC
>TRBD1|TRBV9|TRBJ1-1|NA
CASSSTGGQIGNTEAFF
TGTGCCAGCAGCTCTACAGGGGGCCAGATTGGGAACACTGAAGCTTTCTTT
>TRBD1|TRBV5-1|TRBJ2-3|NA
CASSQQGTDTQYF
TGCGCCAGCAGCCAACAGGGGACAGATACGCAGTATTTT
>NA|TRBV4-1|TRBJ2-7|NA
CASGEYEQYF
TGCGCCAGCGGGGAGTACGAGCAGTACTTC
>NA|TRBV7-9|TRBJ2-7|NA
CASSLTQGGPYEQYF
TGTGCCAGCAGCTTAACACAGGGCGGCCCTTACGAGCAGTACTTC
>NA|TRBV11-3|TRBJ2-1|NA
CASSPPYGSYNEQFF
TGTGCCAGCAGCCCACCTTACGGCTCCTACAATGAGCAGTTCTTC